The entry that follows covers one T cell receptor (beta chain) sequence. Its antigen is unknown. This record belongs to a study of cytomegalovirus exposure and HLA in healthy donors. Overall study results and limits: The authors listed 164 TCR beta chains as cytomegalovirus-associated. In vitro work confirmed that a few CMV-associated chains recognize CMV antigens. For cytomegalovirus status, the classifier reportedly gave diagnoses with high specificity and sensitivity.

The CDR3 consists of 17 residues. The donors were part of the validation cohort, which consisted of over a hundred subjects and was separate from the first cohort of 666 subjects. Some clones are missing from TCRdb's copy, which holds only in-frame ones; the method was immunoSEQ multiplex PCR. The repertoire holds about 120,000 clones, with about 85% as singletons. This TCR was sampled from a woman aged 30 to 39 in good health and CMV-seronegative. The sample comprised PBMCs. This chain joins TRBV12-2 and TRBJ1-1; TRBD1 is the table's D call, not checked against the DNA. TRBV12-2 is given as a pseudogene. For the CDR3, the DNA is TGTGCAAGTCGCTTATGGTTAAAACAGGGGGCGCACACTGAAGCTTTCTTT. This codes for CASRLWLKQGAHTEAFF.